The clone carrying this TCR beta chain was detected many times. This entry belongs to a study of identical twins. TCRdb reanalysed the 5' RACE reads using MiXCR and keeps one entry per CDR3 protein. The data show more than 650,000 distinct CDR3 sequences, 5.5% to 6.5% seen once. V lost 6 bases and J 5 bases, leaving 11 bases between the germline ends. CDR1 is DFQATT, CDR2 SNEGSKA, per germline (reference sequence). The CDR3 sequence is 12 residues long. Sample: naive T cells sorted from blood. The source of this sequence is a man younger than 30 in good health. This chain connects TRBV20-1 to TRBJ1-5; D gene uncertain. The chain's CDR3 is CSAVDTDQPQHF. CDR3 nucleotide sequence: TGCAGTGCCGTAGACACCGATCAGCCCCAGCATTTT.